The following is a T cell receptor (beta chain) sequence with its context. Its antigen is currently not known. Base qualities are not provided; no much larger clone lies one nucleotide away. The sample comes from a study of identical twins (dated by TCRdb to about 2016). Regarding the complete study: TCR alpha and beta repertoires from monozygotic twins, unrelated adults of various ages and cord blood were deep-sequenced to test whether fetal clonotypes persist. Replicate twin experiments were performed at different times using different library preparation protocols to rule out contamination. Here is what the overall study found, with its caveats: Out-of-frame TCR alpha sequences shared between twins showed an excess of low generation-probability sequences compared with coincidental sharing between unrelated individuals. Abundant cord blood beta clonotypes had fewer insertions, young adult naive repertoires showed a similar but weaker trend, and memory repertoires showed no such trend. The excess sharing between twins in beta out-of-frame sequences was weaker because fewer shared sequences reduced the signal-to-noise ratio. Because the same donors could not be followed over many years, conclusions were based on cross-sectional statistical analysis. In monozygotic twins, out-of-frame TCR alpha sharing was systematically underestimated by recombination models, although the models agreed with sharing between unrelated individuals. Zero-insertion analyses could be partly confounded by invariant T cells such as MAIT and iNKT, though diverse VJ usage argued against such confounding for most clonotypes.

The germline V gene (reference sequence) supplies CDR1 SEHNR and CDR2 FQNEAQ. The CDR3 sequence holds 16 residues, the cysteine and phenylalanine included. Kept here is only the CDR3 DNA, which spans 48 bases and is read in frame from base 1. V is pared back by 3 bases and J by 3 bases, with 17 bases lying between the germline termini. Every donor in the study was a healthy Caucasian. Three pairs of female monozygotic twins, all aged roughly 18 to 30 years, were included in the twin cohort. The RNA used for TCR libraries was isolated from peripheral blood mononuclear cells. Library creation used 5' RACE. TCRdb shows the sequencer as Illumina HiSeq 2000. A universal primer binding site was added through template switching, and the final cDNA carried a unique molecular identifier so that TCR cDNA molecules could be counted accurately. First-strand cDNA for TCR alpha and beta chains was synthesized from specific primers in the conserved constant-segment region. To control for contamination, every cDNA library carried two barcodes: a SMART-Mk sample barcode plus Illumina barcodes. TruSeq adapter sequences, together with Illumina sample barcodes, were added in two successive PCR steps. The Illumina HiSeq platform was used with custom primers to sequence TCR alpha and beta cDNA libraries. Per the original workflow: Raw reads were processed with MiGEC to extract unique molecular identifiers, and MiXCR was used to determine CDR3 positions. Recombination models were inferred per individual with the repgenHMM and IGoR tools using an EM algorithm. The analysis of shared clonotypes was done with the tcR package in R, with sharing normalized by the product of cloneset sizes. To study raw recombination without the effects of thymic and clonal selection, out-of-frame nonproductive sequences were analyzed. TCRdb reanalyzed the raw reads on its own, using fastp at Q25 for trimming and MiXCR for clone calling, and kept in-frame beta chains. All rows with the same CDR3 protein become a single entry with the most common DNA and genes. None of the V and J calls come from the authors' own analysis; TCRdb made them. Present in this sample are about 660,000 distinct CDR3 sequences, about 9.4% of which were seen just once. Together, the top ten hold 0.8% to 1% of the sample.

This same sample was also part of a study on yellow fever vaccine responses in identical twins. The other study reports the following: According to the authors, in identical twins the way T cells responded to vaccination appeared partly convergent and partly personalized. Focusing on identical twins, the study followed the T cell clones that responded to the vaccine, and did so with precision.

The V and J segments used are TRBV7-9 and TRBJ1-1; TRBD1 could be the D gene, as 6 bases match. Material for sequencing was PBMCs. The receptor was isolated from a young woman in good health. CDR3 reads: CASSLLTGNSYTEAFF. In nucleotides, the sequence is TGTGCCAGCAGCTTGCTAACAGGGAACTCTTACACTGAAGCTTTCTTT.